The rows below give T cell receptor beta chains drawn from one sample of a study of T-cell reconstitution after alpha-beta-depleted transplantation in children. From the PCR reads, TCRdb called clonotypes with MiXCR, one entry per CDR3 protein. The data contain 450,000 to 550,000 distinct CDR3 sequences, roughly an eighth of them singletons. Sequenced here: PBMCs, mostly from graft donor cells, sampled 180 days after TCRalphabeta/CD19-depleted stem cell transplant. These receptors all stem from a female patient aged 2-10 years who had a stem cell transplant for aplastic anemia, so the T cells may come from the graft donor. Each CDR3 is given with its conserved first and last residue. Each record gives: D gene, J gene, CDR3 length, V gene, clone size, CDR3 DNA, CDR3 protein. A D gene is named only where the DNA matches it firmly. Clone size is given for some rows only: seen once, a few or many times, or a class if the clone is expanded.

D gene: -
J gene: TRBJ2-7
CDR3 length: 14
V gene: TRBV7-2
clone size: -
CDR3 DNA: TGTGCCAGCAGCCGTAGCTATTCGGGATGCGAGCAGTACTTC
CDR3 protein: CASSRSYSGCEQYF

D gene: TRBD1
J gene: TRBJ1-1
CDR3 length: 19
V gene: TRBV11-2
clone size: few
CDR3 DNA: TGTGCCAGCAGCCCTTTCATTTCGGACAGGGAGTGCGAGAACACTGAAGCTTTCTTT
CDR3 protein: CASSPFISDRECENTEAFF

D gene: -
J gene: TRBJ2-1
CDR3 length: 15
V gene: TRBV5-4
clone size: few
CDR3 DNA: TGTGCCAGCAGCTTCCCCCTAGCTGTTTACAATGAGCAGTTCTTC
CDR3 protein: CASSFPLAVYNEQFF

D gene: TRBD1
J gene: TRBJ2-7
CDR3 length: 13
V gene: TRBV20-1
clone size: -
CDR3 DNA: TGCAGTGCTAGTTGGACAGGGTCCTACGAGCAGTACTTC
CDR3 protein: CSASWTGSYEQYF

D gene: -
J gene: TRBJ2-1
CDR3 length: 11
V gene: TRBV5-1
clone size: many
CDR3 DNA: TGCGCCAGCAGCTTGGTACAGGAGCAGTTCTTC
CDR3 protein: CASSLVQEQFF

D gene: -
J gene: TRBJ1-5
CDR3 length: 15
V gene: TRBV5-1
clone size: few
CDR3 DNA: TGCGCCAGCAGCTTCGGGTACGAAAGCAATCAGCCCCAGCATTTT
CDR3 protein: CASSFGYESNQPQHF

D gene: TRBD2
J gene: TRBJ2-3
CDR3 length: 17
V gene: TRBV7-2
clone size: few
CDR3 DNA: TGTGCCAGCAGCTCCTTGACTAGCGGGAGTTCAAGAGATACGCAGTATTTT
CDR3 protein: CASSSLTSGSSRDTQYF

D gene: -
J gene: TRBJ2-2
CDR3 length: 14
V gene: TRBV12-3/TRBV12-4
clone size: -
CDR3 DNA: TGTGCCAGCAGCCTGACCGAGAACACCGGGGAGCTGTTTTTT
CDR3 protein: CASSLTENTGELFF

D gene: TRBD1
J gene: TRBJ2-5
CDR3 length: 16
V gene: TRBV4-3
clone size: -
CDR3 DNA: TGCGCCAGCAGCCAAGCACGGACAGGGGGATTGGGGACCCAGTACTTC
CDR3 protein: CASSQARTGGLGTQYF

D gene: TRBD2
J gene: TRBJ2-1
CDR3 length: 17
V gene: TRBV29-1
clone size: few
CDR3 DNA: TGCAGCGTAGTTCGGGAGGCCCCAGGTCGAGCCTACAATGAGCAGTTCTTC
CDR3 protein: CSVVREAPGRAYNEQFF